The table lists the clone carrying this T cell receptor beta chain with a few counts. Each sample provided at least 5 micrograms of extracted total RNA. The source of the sample is a study of blood T cells in healthy people across ages. The CDR3 sequence is 19 residues long. It was with a sample-barcoded 5' primer and a J-beta primer mix that a second PCR of roughly 7 to 12 cycles was run. TCRdb ran MiXCR on the 5' RACE reads and lists one entry per CDR3 protein. The sample carries 700,000 to 850,000 distinct CDR3 sequences, about 34% recorded once. The rearrangement joins TRBV21-1 to TRBJ2-1; TRBD2 is the table's D call, not checked against the DNA. The J call may be faulty, since TRBJ2-7 better matches the DNA end. TRBV21-1 is shown as a pseudogene. The clonotype originates from a man aged 18-30 years in good health. The sequenced sample was blood. This CDR3 reads CASSKSGEGLRAFYNEQYF. DNA of the CDR3: TGTGCCAGCAGCAAATCGGGGGAGGGGTTAAGAGCGTTCTACAATGAGCAGTACTTC.